Presented here are 5 T cell receptor beta chains from one specimen sequenced in a study of OX40 agonist ivuxolimab in advanced cancers. Library method: the immunoSEQ multiplex PCR assay. TCRdb limited this immuneACCESS table to in-frame rearrangements with V and J called. A share of clones is missing; checked studies link under half to unresolved V genes, and the rest is unexplained. Within this sample are some 45,000 clones, with about 86% of them counted one time only. 0.38% of the sample goes to the ten largest clones. Sequencing was performed on CD4+ or CD8+ T cells sorted from blood, taken in a trial of the OX40 agonist ivuxolimab. These receptors all stem from an adult with an advanced solid tumor such as melanoma, head and neck, liver or kidney cancer.

This clone was counted only a few times. This rearrangement joins TRBV2 to TRBJ2-5; TRBD2 matches at 7 bases. V gave up 3 bases and J gave up 3 bases; unmatched junction bases: 7. The CDR3 is 15 residues long. Germline CDR1 is SNHLY and CDR2 is FYNNEI. This CDR3 reads CASSDFWLAEETQYF. CDR3 coding DNA: TGTGCCAGCAGTGATTTTTGGCTAGCGGAAGAGACCCAGTACTTC. The full variable domain, with the rest looked up from reference TRBV2 and TRBJ2-5, is EPEVTQTPSHQVTQMGQEVILRCVPISNHLYFYWYRQILGQKVEFLVSFYNNEISEKSEIFDDQFSVERPDGSNFTLKIRSTKLEDSAMYFCASSDFWLAEETQYFGPGTRLLVL.

This clone was picked up a small number of times. This chain uses TRBV7-2 with TRBJ2-1; D unclear. The CDR3 consists of 15 residues. V was cut by 4 bases and J by 0 bases, with 10 bases left in between. CDR1 and CDR2 (germline): SGHTA, FQGNSA. In nucleotides, the CDR3 is TGTGCCAGCAGCTCCGGGTATGGCTCCTACAATGAGCAGTTCTTC. This codes for CASSSGYGSYNEQFF.

This clone appeared once. The chain joins TRBV5-6 to TRBJ1-2, with D hard to call. Germline CDR1 reads SGHDT; CDR2 reads YYEEEE. The CDR3 runs 13 residues. Deletions cut 0 bases from V and 10 bases from J, with 13 bases between. The CDR3 is CASSLVGSYVYTF. Here the CDR3 DNA reads TGTGCCAGCAGCTTGGTTGGGAGCTACGTCTACACCTTC.

As to this clone: Relative to the germline gene, one junction end is altered; a read error may explain this. This sequence joins TRBV15 and TRBJ2-2, with D possibly matching TRBD1 (6 bases). The CDR3 spans 17 residues. Germline V gene lookup returns CDR1 LNHNV and CDR2 YYDKDF (reference sequence). Here the CDR3 DNA reads TGTGCCACCAGCAGGAACCCTCCAGGGTGGGACACCGGGGAGCTGCTTTTT. This translates into CATSRNPPGWDTGELLF.

The gene calls are TRBV5-1 and TRBJ2-5; 11 bases fit TRBD2. The junction had 5 bases not matched to a gene; V was cut back by 2 bases and J by 5 bases. The CDR3 runs 15 residues. Germline CDR1 and CDR2: SGHRS and YFSETQ. CDR3 protein: CASSLTSGSEETQYF. The CDR3 DNA follows: TGCGCCAGCAGCTTAACTAGCGGGAGTGAGGAGACCCAGTACTTC.